This entry lists 14 T cell receptor beta chains sequenced from one sample in a study of OX40 agonist ivuxolimab in advanced cancers. Only in-frame clones appear in the TCRdb table, and some are missing; sequencing was by immunoSEQ multiplex PCR. The data hold about 81,000 clones, with 80% to 90% observed a single time. The source was CD4+ or CD8+ T cells sorted from blood, collected in a trial of the OX40 agonist ivuxolimab. The receptor set was obtained from an adult with an advanced solid tumor such as melanoma, head and neck, liver or kidney cancer.

This chain connects TRBV28 to TRBJ1-5; D remains ambiguous. V gave up 2 bases and J gave up 6 bases, with 20 bases separating them. CDR3 length: 17 residues. Germline CDR1 is MDHEN and CDR2 is SYDVKM. CDR3 residues: CASSLGPGVRAVQPQHF. CDR3 nucleotides: TGTGCCAGCAGTTTAGGGCCTGGGGTTCGGGCGGTTCAGCCCCAGCATTTT.

This sequence joins TRBV27 and TRBJ2-1; 8 positions agree with TRBD2. The CDR3 covers 16 residues. Germline assignment: CDR1 MNHEY and CDR2 SMNVEV (reference sequence). The junction had 5 bases not matched to a gene; V was cut back by 3 bases and J by 1 base. The DNA for the CDR3 is TGTGCCAGCAGTTTGCGGCGGGGGGTGTCCTACAATGAGCAGTTCTTC. It specifies CASSLRRGVSYNEQFF.

V is TRBV9 and J is TRBJ2-6, with D hard to call. CDR3 length: 16 amino acids. From germline, CDR1 is SGDLS and CDR2 YYNGEE. Trimming cost V 0 bases and J 0 bases, with 7 bases left between them. CDR3 sequence (DNA): TGTGCCAGCAGCGTAGGCATTTCCTCTGGGGCCAACGTCCTGACTTTC. Translating gives CASSVGISSGANVLTF.

The genes are TRBV5-4 and TRBJ2-3; the D call may be TRBD1 or TRBD2 (6 bases each). There are 14 residues in the CDR3. Germline loops: CDR1 SGHNT, CDR2 YYREEE (reference sequence). V dropped 6 bases and J dropped 1 base, with 12 bases sitting between them. The chain's CDR3 is CASNPGGGTDTQYF. DNA of the CDR3: TGTGCCAGCAACCCCGGGGGCGGCACAGATACGCAGTATTTT.

This clone was seen only once. The genes are TRBV5-4 and TRBJ1-1; D uncertain. There are 12 residues in the CDR3. Trimming took 0 bases from V and 7 from J, leaving 7 bases between them. Germline lookup yields CDR1 SGHNT and CDR2 YYREEE (reference sequence). For the CDR3, the DNA is TGTGCCAGCAGCTTGGGAGGCGTTGAAGCTTTCTTT. It codes for CASSLGGVEAFF.

The gene calls are TRBV4-2 and TRBJ2-2, with TRBD2 matching over 10 bases. From germline, CDR1 is LGHNA and CDR2 YNFKEQ. CDR3 length: 15 residues. V lost 3 bases, J lost 6 bases, and 4 bases stayed unmatched. Written as DNA, the CDR3 is TGTGCCAGCAGCCACTCCGGGACTAGCGCCGGGGAGCTGTTTTTT. Encoded protein: CASSHSGTSAGELFF.

The rearrangement links TRBV10-1 to TRBJ1-1; D not certain. Germline V gene sequence: CDR1 WNHNN, CDR2 SYGVQD (reference sequence). The CDR3 is 16 amino acids. Trimming stripped 1 base from V and 4 bases from J, with 16 bases between. Here the CDR3 DNA reads TGCGCCAGCAGTGAGTTAGGACTTTCCCGGGGCACTGAAGCTTTCTTT. It codes for CASSELGLSRGTEAFF.

The rearrangement joins TRBV5-1 to TRBJ2-5; D perhaps matches TRBD1 (5 bases). Germline loops: CDR1 SGHRS, CDR2 YFSETQ. Between the trimmed V and J ends, which lost 0 bases and 3 bases, there was a span of 6 bases. CDR3 size: 13 residues. This CDR3 reads CASSLVREETQYF. The CDR3 nucleotides read TGCGCCAGCAGCTTGGTCAGGGAAGAGACCCAGTACTTC.

This clone was picked up one time. This chain links TRBV6-5 with TRBJ2-2; D is ambiguous. The CDR3 totals 14 residues. Germline CDR1 MNHEY, CDR2 SVGAGI. V was pared by 6 bases and J by 0 bases, with 8 bases between. CDR3 nucleotides: TGTGCCAGCAGAGACCTCGCGAACACCGGGGAGCTGTTTTTT. This codes for CASRDLANTGELFF.

V is TRBV5-6 and J is TRBJ2-5; 8 bases are a match to TRBD2. V lost 3 bases and J lost 0; bases outside the gene matches: 7. The germline gives CDR1 SGHDT, CDR2 YYEEEE. This CDR3 has 16 amino acids. The CDR3 reads CASSSRGLGYQETQYF. For the CDR3, the DNA is TGTGCCAGCAGCTCCCGGGGACTAGGGTACCAAGAGACCCAGTACTTC.

This chain connects TRBV9 to TRBJ2-1, with 15 positions matching TRBD2. The CDR3 extends over 18 amino acids. Germline V gene lookup returns CDR1 SGDLS and CDR2 YYNGEE. V was pared by 0 bases and J by 8 bases, with 9 bases of the junction left unmatched. CDR3 protein: CASSVVGLAGGPSHEQFF. Written as DNA, the CDR3 is TGTGCCAGCAGCGTAGTAGGACTAGCGGGAGGGCCTTCTCATGAGCAGTTCTTC.

The sample holds one count of this clone. The rearrangement links TRBV30 to TRBJ1-2, with TRBD1 matching over 11 bases. Germline V gene sequence: CDR1 GTSNPN, CDR2 SVGIG (reference sequence). The CDR3 extends over 14 amino acids. V was pared by 1 base and J by 4 bases, with 2 bases of the junction left unmatched. The CDR3 coding sequence is TGTGCCTGGAGTGCAGGGACAGGGGGCTATGGCTACACCTTC. Amino acid sequence: CAWSAGTGGYGYTF.

This chain uses TRBV28 with TRBJ1-5; the D is unclear. CDR3 size: 17 residues. Germline V gene sequence: CDR1 MDHEN, CDR2 SYDVKM. Deletions cut 2 bases from V and 2 bases from J, with 16 bases between. Written as DNA, the CDR3 is TGTGCCAGCAGTTTAAAGTTGCGGGTATGGGGCAATCAGCCCCAGCATTTT. It is translated as CASSLKLRVWGNQPQHF.

The J gene is TRBJ2-3, the V gene TRBV19; D is perhaps TRBD1 or TRBD2 (5 bases each). Trimming took 10 bases from V and 3 from J, leaving 17 bases between them. The CDR3 runs to 14 residues. The V gene's germline CDR1 is LNHDA and CDR2 SQIVND (reference sequence). The CDR3 reads CATNPGAPTDTQYF. Here the CDR3 DNA reads TGTGCCACCAATCCCGGGGCGCCGACAGATACGCAGTATTTT. The complete variable domain, with remaining parts taken from reference TRBV19 and TRBJ2-3, reads DGGITQSPKYLFRKEGQNVTLSCEQNLNHDAMYWYRQDPGQGLRLIYYSQIVNDFQKGDIAEGYSVSREKKESFPLTVTSAQKNPTAFYLCATNPGAPTDTQYFGPGTRLTVL.